Given below is one T cell receptor beta chain in context. The antigen it binds to is not known. One base away there is no much larger clone; base qualities are not given. Ficoll-Paque density gradient centrifugation was the method used to isolate PBMCs. Cut back by 4 bases and 6 bases, the V and J ends lie 13 bases apart. Its CDR3 holds 14 amino acids, cysteine through phenylalanine. The read is trimmed to its CDR3 DNA, 42 bases read in frame from base 1. The germline V gene supplies CDR1 MNHEY and CDR2 SVGAGI. The data belong to a study of T-cell memory formation after mild COVID-19 (dated by TCRdb to the early 2020s). Regarding the complete study: TCR sequence clusters from the two donors were found to be largely donor specific. Longitudinal TCRalpha and TCRbeta repertoire sequencing tracked T-cell clones expanding and contracting after mild COVID-19 in two donors. Two young, previously healthy adult volunteers made up the cohort, one male and one female.

The investigation overall reported the following: Clones that contracted from day 15 to 85 showed balanced CD4/CD8 phenotypes, whereas a second wave of clones that expanded from day 15 to 37 leaned towards CD4+. Some responding clones were detected in pre-infection memory, suggesting pre-existing cross-reactive memory T cells joined the SARS-CoV-2 response. SARS-CoV-2 specificity of the second-wave clones peaking on day 37 was not confirmed. Only two mild cases were covered by the study, and larger cohorts that include severe cases with pre-infection samples were considered necessary. Contracting CD4+ clones turned up mainly in the CM and EM memory subsets, whereas EMRA was where CD8+ clones were enriched.

These reads were obtained on an Illumina NovaSeq 6000. TCRalpha and TCRbeta cDNA libraries were built by 5'RACE with constant-segment primers, adding sample barcodes and unique molecular identifiers. RNA was extracted from every sample with Trizol reagent. Libraries were amplified in two PCR steps, with a second sample barcode and Illumina TruSeq adapters added in the second step. Sequencing of the libraries was done on an Illumina NovaSeq, producing 2 x 150 bp paired-end reads. For the original study's pipeline: With migec v1.2.7, reads were demultiplexed and then collapsed into UMI-guided consensus sequences. Using mixcr v2.1.11, the UMI consensuses were aligned to TRA and TRB V and J templates and assembled into clonotypes. Expanded or contracted clonotypes were those called significant by both edgeR and NoisET, with noise models trained on biological replicates. For edgeR calls, the cutoffs were a false discovery rate-adjusted p below 0.01 and a log2 fold-change threshold of 1. As an exploratory analysis of dynamics, max-normalized trajectories of the 1000 most abundant clonotypes were examined with PCA combined with hierarchical clustering. Separately sequenced CD4+ and CD8+ repertoires were used to assign the CD4 or CD8 phenotype of responding clones. The public reads were reprocessed in TCRdb via fastp at Q25 and MiXCR, keeping in-frame beta chains. Here each entry gathers all rows of one CDR3 protein and keeps the most common genes and DNA. TCRdb's processing, not the authors', yielded these V and J calls. In this sample the table shows under 110,000 distinct CDR3 sequences, more than 15% of which occur a single time. 28% of the sample is taken by the ten largest.

The clonotype was recovered from an adult woman who had mild COVID-19 (a few samples of this study predate the infection). The sample titles of this study are shuffled in the database, so cell type and time point are left out; the donor was told from shared clones. Source material: PBMCs or a T cell subset sorted from them (not recorded which). The chain couples TRBV6-5 to TRBJ2-1; a weak D assignment points to TRBD2 (5 bases agree). The DNA reads as follows: TGTGCCAGCAGTTGGACCCCTGGGAGCAATGAGCAGTTCTTC. It translates as CASSWTPGSNEQFF.